The rows below give T cell receptor beta chains drawn from one sample of a study of cytomegalovirus exposure and HLA in healthy donors. Generated by immunoSEQ multiplex PCR, the TCRdb table keeps only in-frame clones and is missing some. Of about 94,000 clones in the sample, approximately 78% were seen once. Specimen: PBMCs. These receptors all come from a woman in her fifties or sixties in good health and CMV-seronegative. Both conserved end residues are part of each CDR3. A D gene is named only where the DNA matches it firmly. Clone size is given for some rows only: seen once, a few or many times, or a class if the clone is expanded.

clone_size: -
d_call: TRBD2
j_call: TRBJ2-5
v_call: TRBV5-1
cdr3_nt: TGCGCCAGCAGCTTGGACCTAGCGGGAGAGACCCAGTACTTC
cdr3_aa: CASSLDLAGETQYF

clone_size: -
d_call: TRBD1
j_call: TRBJ1-6
v_call: TRBV7-2
cdr3_nt: TGTGCCAGCAGCCTCGAGGGGGCCGTTAGCAATTCACCCCTCCACTTT
cdr3_aa: CASSLEGAVSNSPLHF

clone_size: -
d_call: -
j_call: TRBJ1-1
v_call: TRBV19
cdr3_nt: TGTGCCAGTAGCTTGGGGGAGGGTGAAGCTTTCTTT
cdr3_aa: CASSLGEGEAFF

clone_size: -
d_call: -
j_call: TRBJ2-5
v_call: TRBV5-1
cdr3_nt: TGCGCCAGCAGCTTGACGGGAGCATACCAAGAGACCCAGTACTTC
cdr3_aa: CASSLTGAYQETQYF

clone_size: -
d_call: -
j_call: TRBJ1-4
v_call: TRBV15
cdr3_nt: TGTGCCACCAGCAGAGATAGGAGTGACACTAATGAAAAACTGTTTTTT
cdr3_aa: CATSRDRSDTNEKLFF

clone_size: -
d_call: -
j_call: TRBJ1-1
v_call: TRBV5-5
cdr3_nt: TGTGCCAGCAGCTCGCAGGGTGACACTGAAGCTTTCTTT
cdr3_aa: CASSSQGDTEAFF

clone_size: -
d_call: TRBD2
j_call: TRBJ2-1
v_call: TRBV28
cdr3_nt: TGTGCCAGCAGTGGTAGCGGGAGTGTTAGCAATGAGCAGTTCTTC
cdr3_aa: CASSGSGSVSNEQFF

clone_size: once
d_call: -
j_call: TRBJ2-1
v_call: TRBV27
cdr3_nt: TGTGCCAGCAGTGCCAGACTACCGATCTCCTACAATGAGCAGTTCTTC
cdr3_aa: CASSARLPISYNEQFF

clone_size: -
d_call: TRBD2
j_call: TRBJ2-3
v_call: TRBV7-2
cdr3_nt: TGTGCCAGCCGTTCCGGGGGGACAGATACGCAGTATTTT
cdr3_aa: CASRSGGTDTQYF

clone_size: -
d_call: TRBD1
j_call: TRBJ1-5
v_call: TRBV6-1
cdr3_nt: TGTGCCAGCAGTGAAGCCTTGGCAGGGGGCTTGGGATATAGCAATCAGCCCCAGCATTTT
cdr3_aa: CASSEALAGGLGYSNQPQHF

clone_size: -
d_call: TRBD1
j_call: TRBJ2-2
v_call: TRBV6-6
cdr3_nt: TGTGCCAGCAGTTATCGAGTCACAGGGGTGGCCGGGGAGCTGTTTTTT
cdr3_aa: CASSYRVTGVAGELFF

clone_size: -
d_call: -
j_call: TRBJ2-3
v_call: TRBV7-2
cdr3_nt: TGTGCCAGCAGCTTTTACACCAGAGATACGCAGTATTTT
cdr3_aa: CASSFYTRDTQYF

clone_size: -
d_call: -
j_call: TRBJ1-5
v_call: TRBV7-2
cdr3_nt: TGTGCCAGCAGCCACACGCTCGGGGGGAGCAATCAGCCCCAGCATTTT
cdr3_aa: CASSHTLGGSNQPQHF

clone_size: -
d_call: TRBD1
j_call: TRBJ1-1
v_call: TRBV19
cdr3_nt: TGTGCCAGTAGTATTGGGACAGCGAACACTGAAGCTTTCTTT
cdr3_aa: CASSIGTANTEAFF

clone_size: few
d_call: TRBD1
j_call: TRBJ1-2
v_call: TRBV5-1
cdr3_nt: TGCGCCAGCAGCCCCGGACAGGACTATGGCTACACCTTC
cdr3_aa: CASSPGQDYGYTF

clone_size: -
d_call: -
j_call: TRBJ2-2
v_call: TRBV5-1
cdr3_nt: TGCGCCAGCAGCTTGGCAGGGGATAACACCGGGGAGCTGTTTTTT
cdr3_aa: CASSLAGDNTGELFF

clone_size: -
d_call: -
j_call: TRBJ2-3
v_call: TRBV6-1
cdr3_nt: TGTGCCAGCAGTGCTTACGGGGGCACAGATACGCAGTATTTT
cdr3_aa: CASSAYGGTDTQYF

clone_size: few
d_call: TRBD2
j_call: TRBJ2-1
v_call: TRBV25-1
cdr3_nt: TGTGCCAGCGGGCGTAGCGGGCGGAGCTACAATGAGCAGTTCTTC
cdr3_aa: CASGRSGRSYNEQFF

clone_size: -
d_call: TRBD1
j_call: TRBJ1-1
v_call: TRBV10-1
cdr3_nt: TGCGCCAGCTCCCAGACAGGGACCACTGAAGCTTTCTTT
cdr3_aa: CASSQTGTTEAFF

clone_size: -
d_call: TRBD1
j_call: TRBJ2-5
v_call: TRBV7-9
cdr3_nt: TGTGCCAGCAGGCAGACAGGGGGCGCGGAGACCCAGTACTTC
cdr3_aa: CASRQTGGAETQYF

clone_size: -
d_call: TRBD1
j_call: TRBJ1-2
v_call: TRBV19
cdr3_nt: TGTGCCAGTAGTCCCACCTCCGGGACAGGGGAGAACTATGGCTACACCTTC
cdr3_aa: CASSPTSGTGENYGYTF

clone_size: -
d_call: TRBD1
j_call: TRBJ1-6
v_call: TRBV7-2
cdr3_nt: TGTGCCAGCAGCTCCGGACAGGGCAGATCACCCCTCCACTTT
cdr3_aa: CASSSGQGRSPLHF

clone_size: -
d_call: TRBD1
j_call: TRBJ1-4
v_call: TRBV6-5
cdr3_nt: TGTGCCAGCAGCCGACAGGGGCTCGATGAAAAACTGTTTTTT
cdr3_aa: CASSRQGLDEKLFF

clone_size: -
d_call: -
j_call: TRBJ1-2
v_call: TRBV19
cdr3_nt: TGTGCCAGTAGTATTGGCAGGATCTATGGCTACACCTTC
cdr3_aa: CASSIGRIYGYTF

clone_size: once
d_call: TRBD1
j_call: TRBJ2-7
v_call: TRBV7-9
cdr3_nt: TGTGCCAGCAGCCGGGACAGATACTACGAGCAGTACTTC
cdr3_aa: CASSRDRYYEQYF

clone_size: -
d_call: TRBD1
j_call: TRBJ1-2
v_call: TRBV4-1
cdr3_nt: TGCGCCAGCAGCCAAACCCTCAGACAGGGGGACTATGGCTACACCTTC
cdr3_aa: CASSQTLRQGDYGYTF

clone_size: -
d_call: -
j_call: TRBJ2-1
v_call: TRBV11-2
cdr3_nt: TGTGCCAGCAGCTTAGAGGGGCAGGGTTACAATGAGCAGTTCTTC
cdr3_aa: CASSLEGQGYNEQFF

clone_size: -
d_call: -
j_call: TRBJ1-2
v_call: TRBV9
cdr3_nt: TGTGCCAGCAGCGTAGGACAGACCTATGGCTACACCTTC
cdr3_aa: CASSVGQTYGYTF

clone_size: -
d_call: TRBD1
j_call: TRBJ2-7
v_call: TRBV7-8
cdr3_nt: TGTGCCAGCAGCTCACGACAGGGGGCTGTCACCTACGAGCAGTACTTC
cdr3_aa: CASSSRQGAVTYEQYF

clone_size: -
d_call: -
j_call: TRBJ2-3
v_call: TRBV30
cdr3_nt: TGTGCCTGGAGACGGGACTTATTCACAGATACGCAGTATTTT
cdr3_aa: CAWRRDLFTDTQYF

clone_size: -
d_call: TRBD1
j_call: TRBJ1-5
v_call: TRBV30
cdr3_nt: TGTGCCTGGTCGACAGGGAATCAGCCCCAGCATTTT
cdr3_aa: CAWSTGNQPQHF

clone_size: -
d_call: TRBD1
j_call: TRBJ2-6
v_call: TRBV10-3
cdr3_nt: TGTGCCATCAGGAAAATATCCGGGACAGGGGGGACTGGGGCCAACGTCCTGACTTTC
cdr3_aa: CAIRKISGTGGTGANVLTF

clone_size: -
d_call: -
j_call: TRBJ1-1
v_call: TRBV7-9
cdr3_nt: TGTGCCAGCAGCTTAGACAGGGTGATCGACACTGAAGCTTTCTTT
cdr3_aa: CASSLDRVIDTEAFF

clone_size: -
d_call: TRBD1
j_call: TRBJ1-1
v_call: TRBV5-1
cdr3_nt: TGCGCCAGCAGCTTGGTCGGGACAGCCAACACTGAAGCTTTCTTT
cdr3_aa: CASSLVGTANTEAFF

clone_size: -
d_call: -
j_call: TRBJ2-7
v_call: TRBV2
cdr3_nt: TGTGCCAGCAGGAGGACAGCCGAGCAGTACTTC
cdr3_aa: CASRRTAEQYF

clone_size: -
d_call: TRBD2
j_call: TRBJ2-5
v_call: TRBV28
cdr3_nt: TGTGCCAGCAGTTCCGGGGGGTCCGAGACCCAGTACTTC
cdr3_aa: CASSSGGSETQYF

clone_size: -
d_call: -
j_call: TRBJ2-3
v_call: TRBV5-1
cdr3_nt: TGCGCCAGCAGCGTCCTTAGGGGGACAGATACGCAGTATTTT
cdr3_aa: CASSVLRGTDTQYF

clone_size: -
d_call: TRBD1
j_call: TRBJ1-2
v_call: TRBV2
cdr3_nt: TGTGCCAGCACAAAGGGACAGGGAAACTATGGCTACACCTTC
cdr3_aa: CASTKGQGNYGYTF

clone_size: -
d_call: TRBD2
j_call: TRBJ2-1
v_call: TRBV14
cdr3_nt: TGTGCCAGCAGCCAAGATAAGTGGCACGGGAGGGCCGGTTGGTACAATGAGCAGTTCTTC
cdr3_aa: CASSQDKWHGRAGWYNEQFF

clone_size: -
d_call: TRBD2
j_call: TRBJ2-7
v_call: TRBV5-4
cdr3_nt: TGTGCCAGCAGCCGGGGGGAGGGTGCGGAGCAGTACTTC
cdr3_aa: CASSRGEGAEQYF

clone_size: -
d_call: -
j_call: TRBJ2-1
v_call: TRBV18
cdr3_nt: TGTGCCAGCTCACCTCTTTCGGGAGTGAACAATGAGCAGTTCTTC
cdr3_aa: CASSPLSGVNNEQFF

clone_size: -
d_call: -
j_call: TRBJ2-7
v_call: TRBV15
cdr3_nt: TGTGCCACCAGCCCCTGGGGAGCTTACGAGCAGTACTTC
cdr3_aa: CATSPWGAYEQYF

clone_size: -
d_call: -
j_call: TRBJ1-4
v_call: TRBV5-1
cdr3_nt: TGCGCCAGCAGCCCCACAGGGTCGTCTAATGAAAAACTGTTTTTT
cdr3_aa: CASSPTGSSNEKLFF

clone_size: -
d_call: TRBD1
j_call: TRBJ1-1
v_call: TRBV5-6
cdr3_nt: TGTGCCAGCAGCTTGACCCCGACAGGGGAATTCTCTGAAGCTTTCTTT
cdr3_aa: CASSLTPTGEFSEAFF

clone_size: -
d_call: TRBD2
j_call: TRBJ2-2
v_call: TRBV19
cdr3_nt: TGTGCCAGTAGTATAGGACTAGCGGGAGAAGGCGGGGAGCTGTTTTTT
cdr3_aa: CASSIGLAGEGGELFF

clone_size: -
d_call: -
j_call: TRBJ2-5
v_call: TRBV7-9
cdr3_nt: TGTGCCAGCAGCTTGGGGGCCCAAGAGACCCAGTACTTC
cdr3_aa: CASSLGAQETQYF

clone_size: -
d_call: TRBD1
j_call: TRBJ2-6
v_call: TRBV5-6
cdr3_nt: TGTGCCAGCAGTTCCGGGACAGTCAACGTCCTGACTTTC
cdr3_aa: CASSSGTVNVLTF

clone_size: once
d_call: TRBD1
j_call: TRBJ1-3
v_call: TRBV2
cdr3_nt: TGTGCCAGCACCGGCCCCGGACAGGGGGCATTGAGCTCTGGAAACACCATATATTTT
cdr3_aa: CASTGPGQGALSSGNTIYF

clone_size: -
d_call: -
j_call: TRBJ1-2
v_call: TRBV30
cdr3_nt: TGTGCCTGGAGGCCAGGGGATGGCTACACCTTC
cdr3_aa: CAWRPGDGYTF

clone_size: -
d_call: -
j_call: TRBJ1-1
v_call: TRBV9
cdr3_nt: TGTGCCAGCAGCGTAAAGTGGATAGCGACTTTGAACACTGAAGCTTTCTTT
cdr3_aa: CASSVKWIATLNTEAFF

clone_size: -
d_call: -
j_call: TRBJ1-2
v_call: TRBV7-2
cdr3_nt: TGTGCCAGCAGTGGATCAGGAGGGATAGATGGCTACACCTTC
cdr3_aa: CASSGSGGIDGYTF